Listed below are T cell receptor beta chains from one sample, sequenced in a study of spatial heterogeneity in lung cancer. MiXCR, run by TCRdb on the 5' RACE reads, gives a single entry per CDR3 protein. The sample has around 30,000 distinct CDR3 sequences, approximately 6% seen once. Sequenced here: PBMCs, sampled at follow-up. All receptors come from a male donor with early-stage non-small cell lung cancer. Each CDR3 is given with its conserved first and last residue. The D gene is left open where the match is weak. The size of a clone is reported for some rows only, either as once, few or many, or as a class for expanded clones.

size: few
V: TRBV7-2
J: TRBJ2-3
D: -
DNA: TGTGCCAGCAGCTTAGCCGGGGCGAGCACAGATACGCAGTATTTT
CDR3: CASSLAGASTDTQYF

size: many
V: TRBV7-9
J: TRBJ2-1
D: TRBD2
DNA: TGTGCCAGCAGCCTAGCGGGGAGCTCCTACAATGAGCAGTTCTTC
CDR3: CASSLAGSSYNEQFF

size: many
V: TRBV18
J: TRBJ2-1
D: -
DNA: TGTGCCAGCTCACCATCCAGGGACAATGAGCAGTTCTTC
CDR3: CASSPSRDNEQFF

size: -
V: TRBV4-2
J: TRBJ2-5
D: TRBD1
DNA: TGTGCCAGCAGCCAAGCTACAGGGGGCGGGGAGACCCAGTACTTC
CDR3: CASSQATGGGETQYF

size: few
V: TRBV6-1
J: TRBJ1-1
D: -
DNA: TGTGCCAGCAGTGAATTCGACCCAGGGGTGCGCCGATCGAACACTGAAGCTTTCTTT
CDR3: CASSEFDPGVRRSNTEAFF

size: many
V: TRBV15
J: TRBJ2-2
D: TRBD1
DNA: TGTGCCACCAGCAGAGAGCGGACAGGGCGGTTAACCCCAACCTCGAACACCGGGGAGCTGTTTTTT
CDR3: CATSRERTGRLTPTSNTGELFF

size: many
V: TRBV6-6
J: TRBJ2-1
D: TRBD1
DNA: TGTGCCAGTCTAAAGGGGACAGGGGGCGGTGAGCAGTTCTTC
CDR3: CASLKGTGGGEQFF

size: many
V: TRBV9
J: TRBJ1-5
D: TRBD1
DNA: TGTGCCAGCAGCGCTACAGGGGGCTGGAATCAGCCCCAGCATTTT
CDR3: CASSATGGWNQPQHF

size: -
V: TRBV12-3/TRBV12-4
J: TRBJ1-1
D: -
DNA: TGTGCCAGCAGTTCCCAGGGTGTGAGGACTGAAGCTTTCTTT
CDR3: CASSSQGVRTEAFF

size: few
V: TRBV6-2/TRBV6-3
J: TRBJ2-1
D: TRBD1
DNA: TGTGCCAGCAGTTACTCGGCAGGGGGCATTGAGCAGTTCTTC
CDR3: CASSYSAGGIEQFF

size: many
V: TRBV18
J: TRBJ2-1
D: -
DNA: TGTGCCAGCTCGCCCAATGGTTTGTTCGGGCGCGGTATAAATGAGCAGTTCTTC
CDR3: CASSPNGLFGRGINEQFF

size: many
V: TRBV7-2
J: TRBJ2-5
D: -
DNA: TGTGCCAGCAGCTCCTCGAGGGGTGAGACCCAGTACTTC
CDR3: CASSSSRGETQYF

size: few
V: TRBV29-1
J: TRBJ2-5
D: TRBD1
DNA: TGCAGCGTTGGCGGGACAGGGGGCGCGGAGACCCAGTACTTC
CDR3: CSVGGTGGAETQYF

size: many
V: TRBV2
J: TRBJ2-2
D: -
DNA: TGTGCCAGCAGCCCCGGGCGGACGAACACCGGGGAGCTGTTTTTT
CDR3: CASSPGRTNTGELFF

size: -
V: TRBV30
J: TRBJ2-3
D: TRBD2
DNA: TGTGCCTGGAGTGGGAGCGGGGGCACAGATACGCAGTATTTT
CDR3: CAWSGSGGTDTQYF

size: many
V: TRBV7-9
J: TRBJ2-5
D: TRBD1
DNA: TGTGCCAGCAGCGGGACAGGGCGCCAGGAGACCCAGTACTTC
CDR3: CASSGTGRQETQYF

size: many
V: TRBV12-3/TRBV12-4
J: TRBJ1-2
D: TRBD1
DNA: TGTGCCAGCAGTGGTGACAGGGGGGCCTATGGCTACACCTTC
CDR3: CASSGDRGAYGYTF

size: many
V: TRBV2
J: TRBJ1-2
D: TRBD1
DNA: TGTGCCAGCAGTGATGGGACAGGGAGCTATGGCTACACCTTC
CDR3: CASSDGTGSYGYTF

size: many
V: TRBV5-1
J: TRBJ2-3
D: TRBD2
DNA: TGCGCCAGCAGCTTGGTAGCGGGTTCGGGAACGCAGTATTTT
CDR3: CASSLVAGSGTQYF

size: many
V: TRBV11-3
J: TRBJ2-2
D: -
DNA: TGTGCCAGCAGCACAGGAGGGACGTTAACCGGGGAGCTGTTTTTT
CDR3: CASSTGGTLTGELFF

size: many
V: TRBV2
J: TRBJ1-2
D: -
DNA: TGTGCCAGCAGTTCTTCTAACTATGGCTACACCTTC
CDR3: CASSSSNYGYTF

size: many
V: TRBV10-3
J: TRBJ1-1
D: TRBD1
DNA: TGTGCCATCAGTTGGGACAGTATACCGAACACTGAAGCTTTCTTT
CDR3: CAISWDSIPNTEAFF

size: few
V: TRBV19
J: TRBJ1-4
D: TRBD1
DNA: TGTGCCACCTCCCTCGGGACAGTGGGAGAAAAACTGTTTTTT
CDR3: CATSLGTVGEKLFF

size: many
V: TRBV7-2
J: TRBJ2-5
D: -
DNA: TGTGCCAGCAGCTTATCTGGGCTGGGCGAGACCCAGTACTTC
CDR3: CASSLSGLGETQYF

size: -
V: TRBV20-1
J: TRBJ2-3
D: -
DNA: TGCAGTGCTAGAGATAGGGGGGACCGGAACACAGATACGCAGTATTTT
CDR3: CSARDRGDRNTDTQYF

size: few
V: TRBV25-1
J: TRBJ2-3
D: -
DNA: TGTGCCAGCAGTGACGGGTCGTCTCATACGCAGTATTTT
CDR3: CASSDGSSHTQYF

size: many
V: TRBV12-3/TRBV12-4
J: TRBJ2-5
D: TRBD2
DNA: TGTGCCAGCAGTGTCTCGACTAGCGGGAGTGAGACCCAGTACTTC
CDR3: CASSVSTSGSETQYF

size: many
V: TRBV20-1
J: TRBJ1-3
D: TRBD1
DNA: TGCAGTGCTACCCCGGGACAGGCTGGAAACACCATATATTTT
CDR3: CSATPGQAGNTIYF

size: many
V: TRBV7-6
J: TRBJ1-3
D: -
DNA: TGTGCCAGCAGCTTAGCGGTTGGCAGCTCTGGAAACACCATATATTTT
CDR3: CASSLAVGSSGNTIYF

size: many
V: TRBV7-9
J: TRBJ2-1
D: TRBD2
DNA: TGTGCCAGCAGCTTACCTAGCGGGGGCATTTTGAGCTCCTACAATGAGCAGTTCTTC
CDR3: CASSLPSGGILSSYNEQFF

size: medium-sized
V: TRBV27
J: TRBJ1-2
D: -
DNA: TGTGCCAGCAGTTTATCGGTCAGCCTCTATGGCTACACCTTC
CDR3: CASSLSVSLYGYTF

size: many
V: TRBV28
J: TRBJ1-2
D: TRBD1
DNA: TGTGCCAGCAGTCCGGGACAGACTCGAGGCTACACCTTC
CDR3: CASSPGQTRGYTF

size: few
V: TRBV12-3/TRBV12-4
J: TRBJ1-3
D: TRBD1
DNA: TGTGCCAGCAGTCAACAGGGGGCTAGCGGAAACACCATATATTTT
CDR3: CASSQQGASGNTIYF

size: many
V: TRBV3-1
J: TRBJ2-1
D: TRBD2
DNA: TGTGCCAGCAGCCAAGGCCGGAGCGGGAAGCAGTTCTTC
CDR3: CASSQGRSGKQFF

size: many
V: TRBV9
J: TRBJ1-1
D: -
DNA: TGTGCCAGCAGCCCTAGACAGGCTAACACTGAAGCTTTCTTT
CDR3: CASSPRQANTEAFF

size: many
V: TRBV6-2/TRBV6-3
J: TRBJ2-1
D: -
DNA: TGTGCCAGCAGTTACGCTTCAAGTGTCAATGAGCAGTTCTTC
CDR3: CASSYASSVNEQFF

size: -
V: TRBV10-3
J: TRBJ1-1
D: -
DNA: TGTGCCATCAGTGAGGGGGTAGGGGAAGCTTTCTTT
CDR3: CAISEGVGEAFF

size: many
V: TRBV28
J: TRBJ1-5
D: -
DNA: TGTGCCAGCATGGCAGCAAGACATCAGCCCCAGCATTTT
CDR3: CASMAARHQPQHF

size: many
V: TRBV29-1
J: TRBJ1-2
D: -
DNA: TGCAGCGTTGAAGGGAGGGGAAAGCGGAACTATGGCTACACCTTC
CDR3: CSVEGRGKRNYGYTF

size: many
V: TRBV7-2
J: TRBJ1-5
D: -
DNA: TGTGCCAGCAGCTTAGCGCCATGGGACTATCAGCCCCAGCATTTT
CDR3: CASSLAPWDYQPQHF

size: many
V: TRBV3-1
J: TRBJ2-1
D: -
DNA: TGTGCCAGCAGCCTTAGCCGGGGCTCCTACAATGAGCAGTTCTTC
CDR3: CASSLSRGSYNEQFF

size: many
V: TRBV10-3
J: TRBJ1-5
D: -
DNA: TGTGCCATCAGTGAGTCCGACAGGAGGAATCAGCCCCAGCATTTT
CDR3: CAISESDRRNQPQHF

size: many
V: TRBV9
J: TRBJ1-1
D: -
DNA: TGTGCCAGCAGCGTCGGCCAGGGCTCGTTAGGCACTGAAGCTTTCTTT
CDR3: CASSVGQGSLGTEAFF

size: many
V: TRBV7-2
J: TRBJ2-5
D: -
DNA: TGTGCCAGCGACCTACATAGCGGTCAAGAGACCCAGTACTTC
CDR3: CASDLHSGQETQYF

size: many
V: TRBV20-1
J: TRBJ2-7
D: -
DNA: TGCAGTGCTAGAGATCCCGGGAGCGGGGAGCAGTACTTC
CDR3: CSARDPGSGEQYF